Sequencing of this T cell receptor beta chain was carried out in a study of cytomegalovirus exposure and HLA in healthy donors. Germline V gene lookup returns CDR1 SGHAT and CDR2 FQNNGV. The CDR3 is made up of 15 amino acids. Trimming cost V 1 base and J 3 bases, with 12 bases left between them. PCR amplification relied on 60 Vbeta primers (plus 13 Jbeta primers). Libraries were prepared by immunoSEQ multiplex PCR; TCRdb keeps only in-frame clonotypes and omits some of them. Altogether 60,000 to 80,000 clones are present, about 72% being singletons, with the ten largest covering 3%. The specimen was PBMCs. The gene calls are TRBV11-2 and TRBJ1-1, with D maybe TRBD1 (6 bases). The TCR was taken from a girl aged 10 to 17 in good health and CMV-seropositive. This CDR3 reads CASSLAQQGYTEAFF. The DNA of the CDR3 is TGTGCCAGCAGCTTAGCACAACAGGGTTACACTGAAGCTTTCTTT.